This T cell receptor beta chain is drawn from a study of shared clonotypes between healthy human individuals. Under the authors' procedure: Owing to the provision of junction-only sequences devoid of quality scores by immunoSEQ, filtering differed. Generated by immunoSEQ multiplex PCR, the TCRdb table keeps only in-frame clones and is missing some. The V and J calls and clone size come from that table; D and trimming were worked out from the DNA. The repertoire has 1.6 million or so clones, 98% of them found once; the top ten carry roughly 0.36%. In regard to this clone: No antigen is known for it. The identical CDR3 is also encoded by other nucleotide sequences in the sample.

Overall study results and limits: Some naive CD4 clonotypes, around 4.9%, turned up in common across several donors. Among donors, sharing of clonotypes was expected to be affected by sequencing depth.

V was pared by 0 bases and J by 3 bases, with 3 bases of the junction left unmatched. The CDR3 spans 16 residues. CDR1 SGHRS and CDR2 YFSETQ come from the germline V gene. The source material was naive CD4+ T cells sorted from blood. As to subset: CD45RA+ positively selected. The receptor's source is a man aged 25 to 45 in good health. The rearrangement joins TRBV5-1 to TRBJ2-3, with TRBD2 matching over 11 bases. This chain's CDR3 is CASSLGLAGSTDTQYF. CDR3 nucleotide sequence: TGCGCCAGCAGCTTGGGACTAGCGGGATCGACAGATACGCAGTATTTT.